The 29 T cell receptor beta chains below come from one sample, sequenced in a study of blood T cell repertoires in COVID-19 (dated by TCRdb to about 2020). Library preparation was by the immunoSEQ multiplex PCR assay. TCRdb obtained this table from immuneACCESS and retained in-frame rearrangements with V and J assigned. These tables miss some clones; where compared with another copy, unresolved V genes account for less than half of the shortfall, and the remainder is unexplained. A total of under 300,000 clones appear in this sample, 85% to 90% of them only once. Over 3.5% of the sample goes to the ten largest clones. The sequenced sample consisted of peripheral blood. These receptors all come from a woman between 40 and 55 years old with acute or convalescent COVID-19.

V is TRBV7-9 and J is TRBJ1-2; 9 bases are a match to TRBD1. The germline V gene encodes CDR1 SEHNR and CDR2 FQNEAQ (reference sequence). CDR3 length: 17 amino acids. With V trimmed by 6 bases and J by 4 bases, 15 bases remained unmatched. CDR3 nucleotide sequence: TGTGCCAGCAGGGGAGGACAGGGGATCCACCTATCCTATGGCTACACCTTC. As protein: CASRGGQGIHLSYGYTF.

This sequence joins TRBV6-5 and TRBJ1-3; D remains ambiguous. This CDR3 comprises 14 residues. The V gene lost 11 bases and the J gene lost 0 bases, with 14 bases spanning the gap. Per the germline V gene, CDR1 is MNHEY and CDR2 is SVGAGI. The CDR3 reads CADPAANSGNTIYF. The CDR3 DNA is TGTGCCGATCCGGCAGCGAACTCTGGAAACACCATATATTTT.

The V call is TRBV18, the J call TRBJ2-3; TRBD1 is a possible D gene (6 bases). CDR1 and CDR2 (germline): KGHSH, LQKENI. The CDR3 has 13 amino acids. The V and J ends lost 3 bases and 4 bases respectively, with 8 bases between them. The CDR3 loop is CASSPGAPDTQYF. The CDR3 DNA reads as TGTGCCAGCTCACCGGGGGCCCCAGATACGCAGTATTTT.

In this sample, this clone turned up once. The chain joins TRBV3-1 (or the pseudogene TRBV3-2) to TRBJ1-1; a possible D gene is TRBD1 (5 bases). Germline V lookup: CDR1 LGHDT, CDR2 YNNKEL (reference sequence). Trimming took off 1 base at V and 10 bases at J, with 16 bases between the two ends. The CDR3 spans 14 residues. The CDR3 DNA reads TGTGCCAGCAGCCAAGGGGGCAGGATCTCGGTAGCTTTCTTT. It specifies CASSQGGRISVAFF.

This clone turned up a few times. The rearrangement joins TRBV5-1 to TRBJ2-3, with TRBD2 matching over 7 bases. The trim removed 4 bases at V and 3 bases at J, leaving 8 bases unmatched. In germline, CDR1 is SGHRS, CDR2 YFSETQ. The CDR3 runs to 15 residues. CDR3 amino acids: CASSPRLAVTDTQYF. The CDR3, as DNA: TGCGCCAGCAGCCCTAGACTAGCCGTAACAGATACGCAGTATTTT. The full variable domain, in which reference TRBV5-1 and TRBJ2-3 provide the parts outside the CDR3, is KAGVTQTPRYLIKTRGQQVTLSCSPISGHRSVSWYQQTPGQGLQFLFEYFSETQRNKGNFPGRFSGRQFSNSRSEMNVSTLELGDSALYLCASSPRLAVTDTQYFGPGTRLTVL.

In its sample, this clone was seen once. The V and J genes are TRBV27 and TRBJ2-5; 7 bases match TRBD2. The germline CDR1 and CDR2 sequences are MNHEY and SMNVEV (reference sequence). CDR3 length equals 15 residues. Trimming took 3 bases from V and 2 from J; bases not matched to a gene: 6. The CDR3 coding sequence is TGTGCCAGCAGTTTGGGCGGGGGACGACAAGAGACCCAGTACTTC. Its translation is CASSLGGGRQETQYF.

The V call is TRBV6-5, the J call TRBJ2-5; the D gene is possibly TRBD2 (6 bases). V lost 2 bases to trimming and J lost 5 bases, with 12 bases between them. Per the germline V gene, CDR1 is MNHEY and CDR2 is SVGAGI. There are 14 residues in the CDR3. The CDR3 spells CASSYRGGGETQYF. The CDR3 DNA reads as TGTGCCAGCAGTTACCGGGGTGGAGGGGAGACCCAGTACTTC.

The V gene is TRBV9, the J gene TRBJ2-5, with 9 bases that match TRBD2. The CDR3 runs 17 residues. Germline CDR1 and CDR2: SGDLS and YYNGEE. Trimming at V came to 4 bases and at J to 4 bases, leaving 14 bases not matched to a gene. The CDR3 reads CASSPAGRAGGAETQYF. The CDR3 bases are TGTGCCAGCAGCCCCGCCGGTCGGGCGGGGGGGGCAGAGACCCAGTACTTC.

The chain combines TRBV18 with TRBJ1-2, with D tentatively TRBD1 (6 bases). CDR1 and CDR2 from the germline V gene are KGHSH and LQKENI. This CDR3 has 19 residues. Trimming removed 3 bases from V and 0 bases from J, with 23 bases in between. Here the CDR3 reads CASSPLSTPDRKTNYGYTF. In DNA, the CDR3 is TGTGCCAGCTCACCTCTGTCCACACCCGACAGGAAAACTAACTATGGCTACACCTTC.

CDR3 sequence reads: CASSSDRGTGELFF. The CDR3 DNA is TGTGCCAGCAGTTCGGACAGGGGCACCGGGGAGCTGTTTTTT. The chain links TRBV7-2 to TRBJ2-2; 9 bases align to TRBD1. The CDR3 is 14 amino acids. Germline V gene sequence: CDR1 SGHTA, CDR2 FQGNSA. V was pared by 6 bases and J by 4 bases, with 3 bases of the junction left unmatched.

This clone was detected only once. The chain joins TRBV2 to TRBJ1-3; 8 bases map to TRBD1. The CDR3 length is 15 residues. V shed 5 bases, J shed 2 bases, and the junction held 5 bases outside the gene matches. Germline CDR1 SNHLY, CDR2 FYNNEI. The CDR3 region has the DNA TGTGCCAGCAGTAGGACAGGGAGTACTGGAAACACCATATATTTT. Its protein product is CASSRTGSTGNTIYF.

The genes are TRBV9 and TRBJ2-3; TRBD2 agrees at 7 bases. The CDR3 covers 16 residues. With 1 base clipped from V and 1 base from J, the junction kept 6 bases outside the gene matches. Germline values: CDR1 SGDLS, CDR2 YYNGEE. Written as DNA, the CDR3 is TGTGCCAGCAGCGTATTGGGACGGGGGGGCACAGATACGCAGTATTTT. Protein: CASSVLGRGGTDTQYF.

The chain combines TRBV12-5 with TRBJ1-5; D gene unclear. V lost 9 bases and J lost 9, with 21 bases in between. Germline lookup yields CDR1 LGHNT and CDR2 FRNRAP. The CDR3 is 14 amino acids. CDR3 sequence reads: CASKAHPDLGPQHF. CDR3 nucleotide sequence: TGTGCTAGCAAGGCCCATCCGGATCTAGGGCCCCAGCATTTT.

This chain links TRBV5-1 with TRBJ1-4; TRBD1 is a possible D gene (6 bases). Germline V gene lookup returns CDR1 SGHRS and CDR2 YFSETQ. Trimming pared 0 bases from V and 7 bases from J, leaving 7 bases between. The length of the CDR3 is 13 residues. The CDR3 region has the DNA TGCGCCAGCAGCTTGGGACAGGCTGAAAAACTGTTTTTT. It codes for CASSLGQAEKLFF.

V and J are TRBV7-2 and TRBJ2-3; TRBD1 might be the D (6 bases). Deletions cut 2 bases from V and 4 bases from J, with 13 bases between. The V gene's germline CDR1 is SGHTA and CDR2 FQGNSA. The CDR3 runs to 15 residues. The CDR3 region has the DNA TGTGCCAGCAGCTTAAGGGGGACCGCAGCAGATACGCAGTATTTT. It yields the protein CASSLRGTAADTQYF.

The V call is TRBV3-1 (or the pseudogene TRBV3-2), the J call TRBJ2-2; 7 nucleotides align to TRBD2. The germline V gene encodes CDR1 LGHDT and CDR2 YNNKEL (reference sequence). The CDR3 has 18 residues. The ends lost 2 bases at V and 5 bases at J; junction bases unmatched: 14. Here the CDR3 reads CASSQNSARGGVTGELFF. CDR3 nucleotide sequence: TGTGCCAGCAGCCAAAATTCTGCGCGCGGGGGAGTGACCGGGGAGCTGTTTTTT.

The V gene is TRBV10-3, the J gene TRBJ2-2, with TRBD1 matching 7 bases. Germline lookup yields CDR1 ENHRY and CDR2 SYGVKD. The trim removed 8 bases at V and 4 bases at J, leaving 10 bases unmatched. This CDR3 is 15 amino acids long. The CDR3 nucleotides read TGTGCCATCGGATCTCACAGGGGACCCACCGGGGAGCTGTTTTTT. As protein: CAIGSHRGPTGELFF.

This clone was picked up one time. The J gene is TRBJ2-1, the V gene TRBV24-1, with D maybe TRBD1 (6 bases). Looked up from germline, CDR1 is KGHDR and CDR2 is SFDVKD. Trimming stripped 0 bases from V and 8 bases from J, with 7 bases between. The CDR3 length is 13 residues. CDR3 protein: CATSDLSGDEQFF. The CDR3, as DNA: TGTGCCACCAGTGATTTGTCAGGGGATGAGCAGTTCTTC.

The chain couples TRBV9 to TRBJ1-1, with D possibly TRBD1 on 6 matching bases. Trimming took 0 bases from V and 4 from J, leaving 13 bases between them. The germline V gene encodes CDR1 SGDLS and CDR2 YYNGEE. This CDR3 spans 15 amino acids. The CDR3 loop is CASSVAAGAITEAFF. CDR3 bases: TGTGCCAGCAGCGTAGCTGCAGGGGCCATCACTGAAGCTTTCTTT.

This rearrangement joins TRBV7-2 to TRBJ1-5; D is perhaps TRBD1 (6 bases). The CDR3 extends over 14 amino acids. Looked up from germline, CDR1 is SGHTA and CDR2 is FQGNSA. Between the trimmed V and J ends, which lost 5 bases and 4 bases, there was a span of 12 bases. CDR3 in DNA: TGTGCCAGCAGCCCAGGGGCTGGGAATCAGCCCCAGCATTTT. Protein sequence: CASSPGAGNQPQHF.

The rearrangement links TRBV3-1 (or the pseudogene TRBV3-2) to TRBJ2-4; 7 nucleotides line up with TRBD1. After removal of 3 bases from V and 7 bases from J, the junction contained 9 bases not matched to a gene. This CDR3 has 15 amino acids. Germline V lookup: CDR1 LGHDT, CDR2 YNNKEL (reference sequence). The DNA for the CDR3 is TGTGCCAGCAGCCACCGTGAGGGGGCGCGGAACATTCAGTACTTC. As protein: CASSHREGARNIQYF.

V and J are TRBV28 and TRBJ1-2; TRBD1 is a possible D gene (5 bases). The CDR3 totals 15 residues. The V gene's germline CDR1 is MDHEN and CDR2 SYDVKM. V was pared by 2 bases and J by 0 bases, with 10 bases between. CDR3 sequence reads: CASSLMAGTNYGYTF. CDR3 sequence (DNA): TGTGCCAGCAGTTTAATGGCAGGGACTAACTATGGCTACACCTTC.

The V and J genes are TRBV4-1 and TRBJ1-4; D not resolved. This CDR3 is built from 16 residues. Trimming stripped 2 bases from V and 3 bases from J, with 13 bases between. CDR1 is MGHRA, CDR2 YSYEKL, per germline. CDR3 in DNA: TGCGCCAGCAGCCAACTAAACCGGGGTGCTAATGAAAAACTGTTTTTT. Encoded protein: CASSQLNRGANEKLFF.

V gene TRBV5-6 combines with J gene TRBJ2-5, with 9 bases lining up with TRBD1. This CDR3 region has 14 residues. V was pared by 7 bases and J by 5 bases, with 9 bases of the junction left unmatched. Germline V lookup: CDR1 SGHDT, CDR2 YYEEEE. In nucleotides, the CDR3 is TGTGCCAGCCGCCGGGGACAGGGATGGGAGACCCAGTACTTC. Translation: CASRRGQGWETQYF.

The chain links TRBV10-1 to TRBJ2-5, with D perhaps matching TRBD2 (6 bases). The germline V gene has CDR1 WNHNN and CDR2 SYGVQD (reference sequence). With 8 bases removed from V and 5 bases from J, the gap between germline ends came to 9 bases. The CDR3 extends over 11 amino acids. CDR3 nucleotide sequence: TGCGCCAGCTCGGGGAGGGAGACCCAGTACTTC. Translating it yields CASSGRETQYF.

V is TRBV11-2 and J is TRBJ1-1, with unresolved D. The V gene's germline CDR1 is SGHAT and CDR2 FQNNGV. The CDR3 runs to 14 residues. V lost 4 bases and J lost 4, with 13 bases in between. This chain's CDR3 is CASSSGESRTEAFF. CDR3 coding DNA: TGTGCCAGCAGCTCGGGAGAGAGCCGCACTGAAGCTTTCTTT.

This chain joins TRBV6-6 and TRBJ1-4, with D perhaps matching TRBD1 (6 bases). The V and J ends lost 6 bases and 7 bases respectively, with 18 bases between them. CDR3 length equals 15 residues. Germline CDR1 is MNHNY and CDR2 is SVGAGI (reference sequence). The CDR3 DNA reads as TGTGCCAGCAGCCCCCTGGGGGCGGGGGGTGAAAAACTGTTTTTT. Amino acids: CASSPLGAGGEKLFF.

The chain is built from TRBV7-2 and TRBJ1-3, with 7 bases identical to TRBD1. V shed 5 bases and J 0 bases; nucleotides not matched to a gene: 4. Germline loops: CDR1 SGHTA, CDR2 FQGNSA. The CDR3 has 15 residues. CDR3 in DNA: TGTGCCAGCAGCCCACAGGGGCTCTCTGGAAACACCATATATTTT. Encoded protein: CASSPQGLSGNTIYF.

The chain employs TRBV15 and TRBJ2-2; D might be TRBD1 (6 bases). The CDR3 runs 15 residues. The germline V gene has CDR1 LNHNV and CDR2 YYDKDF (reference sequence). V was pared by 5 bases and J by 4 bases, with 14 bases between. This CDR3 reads CATSPYRDLTGELFF. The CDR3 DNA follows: TGTGCCACCAGCCCGTACAGGGATCTCACCGGGGAGCTGTTTTTT.